This TCR beta chain was sequenced during a study of post-analysis software for immune sequencing data. Overall study: The disease courses covered relapsing-remitting, secondary progressive and progressive-relapsing multiple sclerosis.

General study findings and limits: With TRBV5-6, TRBV5-1 and TRBV20-1 included, five TRBV segments were more frequent in patients than in controls.

The CDR3 totals 11 residues. With 5 bases removed from V and 7 bases from J, the gap between germline ends came to 8 bases. Looked up from germline, CDR1 is SGHTA and CDR2 is FQGNSA. Incorporated into the TCR beta cDNA libraries were unique molecular identifiers, which served to reduce PCR and sequencing biases. There were about 1 to 10 million T cells, and 450,000 to 550,000 cDNA molecules came from them. TCRdb fed the PCR reads into MiXCR, producing one record per CDR3 protein. The table records about 760,000 distinct CDR3 sequences, about 32% of them present only once. This clonotype has just a few counts. The antigen remains unidentified.

Sequenced material: blood. V is TRBV7-2 and J is TRBJ1-1; D is unclear. The source of this sequence is a girl between 10 and 17 years old with multiple sclerosis. The CDR3 bases are TGTGCCAGCAGCCGACACCTTGAAGCTTTCTTT. Protein: CASSRHLEAFF.